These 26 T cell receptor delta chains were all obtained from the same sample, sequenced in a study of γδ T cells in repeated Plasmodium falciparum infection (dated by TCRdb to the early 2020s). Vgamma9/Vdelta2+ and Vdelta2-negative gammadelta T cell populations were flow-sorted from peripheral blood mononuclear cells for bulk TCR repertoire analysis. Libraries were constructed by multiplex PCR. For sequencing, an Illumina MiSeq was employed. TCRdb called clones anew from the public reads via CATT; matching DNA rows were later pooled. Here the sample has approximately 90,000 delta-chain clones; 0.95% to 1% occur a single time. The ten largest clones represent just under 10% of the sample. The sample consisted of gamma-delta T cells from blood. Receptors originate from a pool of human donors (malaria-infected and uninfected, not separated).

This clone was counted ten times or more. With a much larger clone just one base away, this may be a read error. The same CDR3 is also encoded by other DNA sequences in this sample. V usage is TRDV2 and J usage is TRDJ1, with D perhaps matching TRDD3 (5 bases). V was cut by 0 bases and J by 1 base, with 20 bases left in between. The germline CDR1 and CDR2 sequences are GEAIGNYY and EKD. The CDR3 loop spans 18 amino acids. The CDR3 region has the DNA TGTGCCTGTGACACCGTGGGGAGCAAAGTAAAGGGCACCGATAAACTCATCTTT. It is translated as CACDTVGSKVKGTDKLIF.

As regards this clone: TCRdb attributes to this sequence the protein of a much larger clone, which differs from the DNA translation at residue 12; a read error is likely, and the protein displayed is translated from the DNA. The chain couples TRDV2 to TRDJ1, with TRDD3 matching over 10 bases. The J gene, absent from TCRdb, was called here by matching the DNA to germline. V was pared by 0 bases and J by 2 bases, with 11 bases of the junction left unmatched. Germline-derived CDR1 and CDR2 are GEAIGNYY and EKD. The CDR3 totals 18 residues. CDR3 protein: CACDTVGKGDTPTDKLIF. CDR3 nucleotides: TGTGCCTGTGACACCGTAGGGAAGGGGGATACGCCGACCGATAAACTCATCTTT.

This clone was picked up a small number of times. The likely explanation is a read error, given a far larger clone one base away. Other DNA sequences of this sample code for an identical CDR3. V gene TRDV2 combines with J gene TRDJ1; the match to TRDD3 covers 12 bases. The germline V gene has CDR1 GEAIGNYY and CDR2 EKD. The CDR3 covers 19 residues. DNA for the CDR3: TGTGCCTGTGACACGATCCCGGTACTGGGGGATACTGGGTCCGATAAACTCATCTTC. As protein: CACDTIPVLGDTGSDKLIF.

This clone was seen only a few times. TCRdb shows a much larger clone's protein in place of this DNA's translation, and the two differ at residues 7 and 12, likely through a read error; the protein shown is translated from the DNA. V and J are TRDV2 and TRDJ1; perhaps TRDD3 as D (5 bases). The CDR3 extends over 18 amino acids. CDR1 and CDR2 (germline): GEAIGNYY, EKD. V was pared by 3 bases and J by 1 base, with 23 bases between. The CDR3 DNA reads TGTGCCTGTGACCCGGTCTCTGGGTTCGAACGATTCACCGATAAACTCATCTTT. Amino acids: CACDPVSGFERFTDKLIF.

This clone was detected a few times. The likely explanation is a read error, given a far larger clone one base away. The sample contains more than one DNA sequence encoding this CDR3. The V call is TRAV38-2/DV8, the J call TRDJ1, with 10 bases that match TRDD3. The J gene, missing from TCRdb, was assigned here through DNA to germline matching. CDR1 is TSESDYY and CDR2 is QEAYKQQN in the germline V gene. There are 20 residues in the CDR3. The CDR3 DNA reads TGTGCGCCCATGGGGCTCCCGGACTGGGGGATGTACTTGTACACCGATAAACTCATCTTT. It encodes CAPMGLPDWGMYLYTDKLIF.

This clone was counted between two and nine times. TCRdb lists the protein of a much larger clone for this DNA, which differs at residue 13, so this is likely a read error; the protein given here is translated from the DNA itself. Here the CDR3 reads CALGELESGPRPLWDSTLTAQLFF. In nucleotides, the CDR3 is TGTGCTCTTGGGGAACTAGAGTCCGGCCCAAGGCCCCTTTGGGATTCAACTTTGACAGCACAACTCTTCTTT. The chain combines TRDV1 with TRDJ2; maybe TRDD3 (5 bases). The germline V gene has CDR1 TSWWSYY and CDR2 QGS. V was trimmed by 0 bases and J by 0 bases, leaving 32 bases between them. CDR3 length equals 24 residues.

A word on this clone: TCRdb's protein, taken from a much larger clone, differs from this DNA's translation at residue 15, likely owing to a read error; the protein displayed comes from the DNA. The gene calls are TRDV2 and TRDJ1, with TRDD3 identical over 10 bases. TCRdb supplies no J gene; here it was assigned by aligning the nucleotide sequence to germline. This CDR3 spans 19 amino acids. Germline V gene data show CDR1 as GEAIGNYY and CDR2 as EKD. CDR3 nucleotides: TGTGCCTGTGACACCCGACTACGCTGGGGGATAAACTACACCGGTAAACTCATCTTT. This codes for CACDTRLRWGINYTGKLIF.

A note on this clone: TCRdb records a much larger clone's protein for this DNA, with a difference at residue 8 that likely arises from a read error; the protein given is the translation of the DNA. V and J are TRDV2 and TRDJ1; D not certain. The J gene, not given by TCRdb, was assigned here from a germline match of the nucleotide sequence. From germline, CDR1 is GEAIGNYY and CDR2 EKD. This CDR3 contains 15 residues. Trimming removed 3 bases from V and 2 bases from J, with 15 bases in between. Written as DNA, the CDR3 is TGTGCCTGTGACCTTCTCGTACATACTACCGATAAACTCATCTTT. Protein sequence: CACDLLVHTTDKLIF.

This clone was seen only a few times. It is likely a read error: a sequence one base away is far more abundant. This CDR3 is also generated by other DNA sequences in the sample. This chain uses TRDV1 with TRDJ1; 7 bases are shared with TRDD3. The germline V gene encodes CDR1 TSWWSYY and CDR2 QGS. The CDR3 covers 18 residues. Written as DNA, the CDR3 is TGTGCTCTTGGGGAAACCGTGCGGGGGGGATGGTACACTGATAAACTCATCTTT. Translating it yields CALGETVRGGWYTDKLIF.

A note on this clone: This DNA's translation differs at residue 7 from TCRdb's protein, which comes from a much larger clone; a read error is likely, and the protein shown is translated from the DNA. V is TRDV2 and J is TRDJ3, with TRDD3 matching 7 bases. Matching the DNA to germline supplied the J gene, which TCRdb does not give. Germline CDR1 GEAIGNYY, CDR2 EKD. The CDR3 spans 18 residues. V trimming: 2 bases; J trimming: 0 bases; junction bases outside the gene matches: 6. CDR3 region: CACDIQLGHSWDTRQMFF. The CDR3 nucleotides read TGTGCCTGTGACATACAACTGGGGCACTCCTGGGACACCCGACAGATGTTTTTC.

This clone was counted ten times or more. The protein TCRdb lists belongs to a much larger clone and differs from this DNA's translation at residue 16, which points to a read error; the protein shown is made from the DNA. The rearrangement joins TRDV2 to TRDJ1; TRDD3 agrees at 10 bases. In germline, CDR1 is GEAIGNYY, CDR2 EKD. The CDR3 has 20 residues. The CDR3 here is CACDTNFPGDTTPYTGKLIF. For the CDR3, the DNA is TGTGCCTGTGACACCAATTTTCCGGGGGATACGACTCCGTACACCGGTAAACTCATCTTT.

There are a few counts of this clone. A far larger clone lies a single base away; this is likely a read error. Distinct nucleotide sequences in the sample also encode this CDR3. CDR3 DNA: TGCGCCTGTGACCGACTGGGGGGGAACTACACCGATAAACTCATCTTT. Its protein is CACDRLGGNYTDKLIF. V is TRDV2 and J is TRDJ1, with 8 bases matching TRDD3. TCRdb carries no J gene annotation; the J gene was assigned here by matching the DNA with germline. CDR3 length: 16 amino acids. The germline V gene encodes CDR1 GEAIGNYY and CDR2 EKD.

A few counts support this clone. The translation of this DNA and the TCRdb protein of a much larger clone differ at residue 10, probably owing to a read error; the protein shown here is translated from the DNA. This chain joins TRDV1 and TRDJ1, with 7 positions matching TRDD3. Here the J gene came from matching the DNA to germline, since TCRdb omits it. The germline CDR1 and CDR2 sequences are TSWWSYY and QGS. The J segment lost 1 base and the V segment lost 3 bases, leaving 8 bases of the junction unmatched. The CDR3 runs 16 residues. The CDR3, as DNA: TGTGCTCTTGGGGACCCATACTGGGGCTGCACCGATAAACTCATCTTT. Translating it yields CALGDPYWGCTDKLIF.

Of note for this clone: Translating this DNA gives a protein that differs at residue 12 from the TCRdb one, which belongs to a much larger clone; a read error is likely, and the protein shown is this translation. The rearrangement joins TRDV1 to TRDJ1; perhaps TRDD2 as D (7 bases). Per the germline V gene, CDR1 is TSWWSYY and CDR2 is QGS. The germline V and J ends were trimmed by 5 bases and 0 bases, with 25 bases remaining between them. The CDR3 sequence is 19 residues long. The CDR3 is CALGTSIPTVWGYTDKLIF. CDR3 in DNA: TGTGCTCTTGGGACCTCTATTCCTACAGTGTGGGGGTACACCGATAAACTCATCTTT.

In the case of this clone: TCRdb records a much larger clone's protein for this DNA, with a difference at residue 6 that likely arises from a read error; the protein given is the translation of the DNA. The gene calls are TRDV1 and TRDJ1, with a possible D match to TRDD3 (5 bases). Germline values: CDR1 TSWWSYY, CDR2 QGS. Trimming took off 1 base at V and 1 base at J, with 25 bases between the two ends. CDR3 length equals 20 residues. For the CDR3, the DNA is TGTGCTCTTGGGGAACCTGGGCCCCCCGCGGGCCGCTCCTTCACCGATAAACTCATCTTT. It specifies CALGEPGPPAGRSFTDKLIF.

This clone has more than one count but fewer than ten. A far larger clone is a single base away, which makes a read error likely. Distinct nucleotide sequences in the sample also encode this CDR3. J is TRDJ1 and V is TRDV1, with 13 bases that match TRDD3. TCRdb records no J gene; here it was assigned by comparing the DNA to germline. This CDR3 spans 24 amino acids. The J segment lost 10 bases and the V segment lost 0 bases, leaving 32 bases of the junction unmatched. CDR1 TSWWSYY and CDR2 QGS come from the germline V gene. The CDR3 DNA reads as TGTGCTCTTGGGGAACTGGTCCCTAGCTATAAGCTAGCATCGACTGGGGGATACGCTTTAACACTCATCTTT. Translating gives CALGELVPSYKLASTGGYALTLIF.

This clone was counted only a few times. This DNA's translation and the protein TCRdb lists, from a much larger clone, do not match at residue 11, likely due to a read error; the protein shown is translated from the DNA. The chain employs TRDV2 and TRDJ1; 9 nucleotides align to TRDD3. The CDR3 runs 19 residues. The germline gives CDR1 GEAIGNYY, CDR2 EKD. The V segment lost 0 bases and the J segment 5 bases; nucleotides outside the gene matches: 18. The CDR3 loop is CACDTLTDWGTRSTDKLIF. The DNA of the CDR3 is TGTGCCTGTGACACCCTTACCGACTGGGGGACACGATCCACAGATAAACTCATCTTT.

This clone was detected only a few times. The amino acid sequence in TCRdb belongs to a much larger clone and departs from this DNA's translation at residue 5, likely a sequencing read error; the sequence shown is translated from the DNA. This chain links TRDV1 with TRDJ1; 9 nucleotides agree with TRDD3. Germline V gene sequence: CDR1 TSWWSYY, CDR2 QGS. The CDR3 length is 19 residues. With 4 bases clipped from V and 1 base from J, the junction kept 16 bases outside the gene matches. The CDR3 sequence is CALGGSPIGGDTSTDKLIF. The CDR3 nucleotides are TGTGCTCTTGGGGGATCGCCAATCGGGGGGGATACATCCACCGATAAACTCATCTTT.

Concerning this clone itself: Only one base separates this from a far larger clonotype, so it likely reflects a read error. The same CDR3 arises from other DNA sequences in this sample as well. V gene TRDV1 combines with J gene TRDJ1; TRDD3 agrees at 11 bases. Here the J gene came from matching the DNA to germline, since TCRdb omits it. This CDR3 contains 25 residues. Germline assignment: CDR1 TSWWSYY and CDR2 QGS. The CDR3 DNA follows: TGTGCCCTTGGGGAAGTGCCTAAACGGAGTCCCCGGATCATGGGGGATACGCGTCCATCCGATAAACTCATCTTT. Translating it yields CALGEVPKRSPRIMGDTRPSDKLIF.

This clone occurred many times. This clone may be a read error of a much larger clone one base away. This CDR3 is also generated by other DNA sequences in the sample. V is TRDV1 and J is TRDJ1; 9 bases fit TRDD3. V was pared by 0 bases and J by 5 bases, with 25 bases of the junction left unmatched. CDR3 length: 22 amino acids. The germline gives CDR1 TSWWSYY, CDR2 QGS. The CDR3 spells CALGELKASLAGGFTCTDKLIF. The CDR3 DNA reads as TGTGCTCTTGGGGAACTAAAGGCCTCCTTGGCTGGGGGATTCACCTGCACTGATAAACTCATCTTT.

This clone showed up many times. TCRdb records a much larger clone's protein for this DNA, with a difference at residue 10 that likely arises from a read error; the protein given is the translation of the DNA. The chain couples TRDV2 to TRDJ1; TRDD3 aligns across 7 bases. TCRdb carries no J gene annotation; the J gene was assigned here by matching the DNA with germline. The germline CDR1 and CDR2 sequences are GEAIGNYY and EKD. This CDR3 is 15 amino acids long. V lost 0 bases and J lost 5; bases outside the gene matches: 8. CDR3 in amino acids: CACDTVGGSRDKLIF. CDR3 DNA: TGTGCCTGTGACACCGTGGGGGGATCTAGAGATAAACTCATCTTT.

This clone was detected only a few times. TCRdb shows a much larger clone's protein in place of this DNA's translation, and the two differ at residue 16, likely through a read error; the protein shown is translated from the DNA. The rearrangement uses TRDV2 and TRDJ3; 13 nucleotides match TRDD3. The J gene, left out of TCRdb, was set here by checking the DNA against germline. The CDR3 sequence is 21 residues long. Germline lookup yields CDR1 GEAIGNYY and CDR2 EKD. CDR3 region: CACDPILGDTGASWDARQMFF. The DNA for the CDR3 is TGTGCCTGTGACCCAATACTGGGGGATACGGGAGCGTCCTGGGACGCCCGACAGATGTTTTTC.

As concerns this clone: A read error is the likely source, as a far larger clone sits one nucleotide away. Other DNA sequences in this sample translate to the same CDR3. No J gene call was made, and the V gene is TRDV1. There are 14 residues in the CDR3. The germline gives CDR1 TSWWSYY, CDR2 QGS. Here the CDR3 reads CALGVPLHFDKLIF. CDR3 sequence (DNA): TGTGCTCTTGGGGTCCCACTCCATTTTGATAAACTCATCTTC.

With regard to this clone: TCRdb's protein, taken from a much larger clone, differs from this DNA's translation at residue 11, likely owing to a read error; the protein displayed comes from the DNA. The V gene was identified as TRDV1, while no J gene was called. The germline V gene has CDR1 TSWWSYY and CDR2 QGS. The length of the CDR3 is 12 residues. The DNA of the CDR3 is TGTGCTCTTGGCTTCCCCCTGGGGAAACTCACCTTT. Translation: CALGFPLGKLTF.

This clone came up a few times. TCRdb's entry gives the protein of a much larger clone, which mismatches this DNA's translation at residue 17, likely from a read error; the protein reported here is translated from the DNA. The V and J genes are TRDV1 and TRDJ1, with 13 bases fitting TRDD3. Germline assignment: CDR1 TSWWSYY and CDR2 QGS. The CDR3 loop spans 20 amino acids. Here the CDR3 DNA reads TGTGCTCTTGGGGAACTAGGTCTCTTTACTGGGGGATACGACACCGATGAACTCATCTTT. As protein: CALGELGLFTGGYDTDELIF.

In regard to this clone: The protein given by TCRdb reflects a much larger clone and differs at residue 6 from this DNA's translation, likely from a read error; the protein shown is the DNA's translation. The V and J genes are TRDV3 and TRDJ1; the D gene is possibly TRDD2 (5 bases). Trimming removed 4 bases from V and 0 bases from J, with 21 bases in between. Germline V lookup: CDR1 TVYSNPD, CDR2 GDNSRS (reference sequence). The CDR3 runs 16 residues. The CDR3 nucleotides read TGTGCCTCCGTCCCGCGTTTCCTTTACAACACCGATAAACTCATCTTT. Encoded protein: CASVPRFLYNTDKLIF. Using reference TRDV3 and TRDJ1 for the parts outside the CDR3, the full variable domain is CDKVTQSSPDQTVASGSEVVLLCTYDTVYSNPDLFWYRIRPDYSFQFVFYGDNSRSEGADFTQGRFSVKHILTQKAFHLVISPVRTEDSATYYCASVPRFLYNTDKLIFGKGTRVTVEP.